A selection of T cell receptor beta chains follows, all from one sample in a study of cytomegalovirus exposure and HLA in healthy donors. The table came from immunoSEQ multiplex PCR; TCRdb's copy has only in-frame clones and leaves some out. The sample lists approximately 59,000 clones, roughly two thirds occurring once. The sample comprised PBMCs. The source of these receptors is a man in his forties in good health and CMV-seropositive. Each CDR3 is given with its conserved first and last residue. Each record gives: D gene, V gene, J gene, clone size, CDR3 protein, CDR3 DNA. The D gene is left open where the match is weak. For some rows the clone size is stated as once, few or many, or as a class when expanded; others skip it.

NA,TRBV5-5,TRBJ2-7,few,CASSLLAGSGYEQYF,TGTGCCAGCAGCTTGCTGGCAGGATCTGGTTACGAGCAGTACTTC
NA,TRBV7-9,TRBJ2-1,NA,CASSLAGLPDNEQFF,TGTGCCAGCAGCTTAGCGGGACTCCCTGACAATGAGCAGTTCTTC
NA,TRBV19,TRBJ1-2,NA,CASSTPLYKNYGYTF,TGTGCCAGTAGTACCCCTCTCTATAAGAACTATGGCTACACCTTC
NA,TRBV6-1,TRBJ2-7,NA,CASRPTPREDYEQYF,TGTGCCAGCAGGCCAACCCCCAGGGAGGACTACGAGCAGTACTTC
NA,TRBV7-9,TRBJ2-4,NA,CASSEKTDKNIQYF,TGTGCCAGCAGTGAGAAGACAGACAAAAACATTCAGTACTTC
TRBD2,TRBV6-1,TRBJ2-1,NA,CASRAGDAYNEQFF,TGTGCCAGCAGGGCGGGAGACGCCTACAATGAGCAGTTCTTC
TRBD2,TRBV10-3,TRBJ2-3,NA,CAVGTSQDTQYF,TGTGCCGTCGGGACTAGCCAAGATACGCAGTATTTT
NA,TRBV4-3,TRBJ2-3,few,CASSQAMGAADTQYF,TGCGCCAGCAGCCAAGCTATGGGGGCAGCAGATACGCAGTATTTT
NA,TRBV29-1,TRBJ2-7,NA,CSAADRYLIEQYF,TGCAGCGCCGCGGACAGATATTTAATCGAGCAGTACTTC
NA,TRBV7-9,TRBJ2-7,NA,CASSLETGRSSYEQYF,TGTGCCAGCAGCTTAGAGACAGGGAGGAGCTCCTACGAGCAGTACTTC
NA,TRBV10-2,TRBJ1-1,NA,CASSDGGNTEAFF,TGCGCCAGCAGTGATGGAGGGAACACTGAAGCTTTCTTT
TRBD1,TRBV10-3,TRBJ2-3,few,CATRTGEADTQYF,TGTGCCACCCGGACAGGGGAGGCAGATACGCAGTATTTT
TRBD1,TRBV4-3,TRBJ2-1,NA,CASSQDRSGGTDEQFF,TGCGCCAGCAGCCAAGATAGGTCAGGGGGTACCGATGAGCAGTTCTTC
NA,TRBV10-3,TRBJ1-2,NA,CACNGDNYGYTF,TGTGCCTGCAACGGAGATAACTATGGCTACACCTTC
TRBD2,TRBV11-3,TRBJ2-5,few,CASSLGLAGGQETQYF,TGTGCCAGCAGCTTAGGACTAGCGGGAGGGCAAGAGACCCAGTACTTC
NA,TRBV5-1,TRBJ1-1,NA,CASSPLGGTEAFF,TGCGCCAGCAGCCCGCTCGGTGGTACTGAAGCTTTCTTT
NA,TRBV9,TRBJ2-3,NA,CASSVAGTPGDTQYF,TGTGCCAGCAGCGTAGCAGGGACTCCAGGGGATACGCAGTATTTT
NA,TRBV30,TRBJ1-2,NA,CAWSVLAGQGYTF,TGTGCCTGGAGTGTACTAGCAGGTCAGGGCTACACCTTC
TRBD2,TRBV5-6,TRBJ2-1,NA,CASSPRPAASGYNEQFF,TGTGCCAGCAGCCCCAGGCCGGCGGCTAGCGGGTACAATGAGCAGTTCTTC
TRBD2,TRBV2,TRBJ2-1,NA,CASTLAASSGSIEQFF,TGTGCCAGCACCCTCGCGGCGTCTAGCGGGAGTATTGAGCAGTTCTTC